This passage covers 18 T cell receptor beta chains from one sample sequenced in a study of blood T cells in healthy people across ages. Primed by a sample-barcoded 5' primer and a J-beta primer mix, a second PCR proceeded for about 7 to 12 cycles. TCRdb re-derived calls from the 5' RACE reads in MiXCR, one entry per CDR3 protein. The table records about 720,000 distinct CDR3 sequences, 22% of them present only once. Material for sequencing was blood. These receptors originate from an older man in good health.

The chain links TRBV7-6 to TRBJ2-1, with 10 bases aligning to TRBD2. The germline CDR1 and CDR2 sequences are SGHVS and FNYEAQ. V trimming: 4 bases; J trimming: 4 bases; junction bases outside the gene matches: 4. The CDR3 has 15 amino acids. As DNA, the CDR3 is TGTGCCAGCAGCTCCAGCGGGGGGGTTTACAATGAGCAGTTCTTC. Its translation: CASSSSGGVYNEQFF.

The chain links TRBV5-1 to TRBJ2-5; D could derive from TRBD1 or TRBD2 (5 bases each). The germline CDR1 and CDR2 sequences are SGHRS and YFSETQ. The CDR3 has 15 residues. The V and J ends lost 4 bases and 4 bases respectively, with 17 bases between them. CDR3: CASSPGTSDRETQYF. As DNA, the CDR3 is TGCGCCAGCAGCCCCGGGACCTCTGACAGAGAGACCCAGTACTTC. Full variable domain (remainder filled in from reference TRBV5-1 and TRBJ2-5): KAGVTQTPRYLIKTRGQQVTLSCSPISGHRSVSWYQQTPGQGLQFLFEYFSETQRNKGNFPGRFSGRQFSNSRSEMNVSTLELGDSALYLCASSPGTSDRETQYFGPGTRLLVL.

This rearrangement joins TRBV6-6 to TRBJ2-7, with 7 bases fitting TRBD2. V gave up 6 bases and J gave up 2 bases; unmatched junction bases: 10. Germline-derived CDR1 and CDR2 are MNHNY and SVGAGI (reference sequence). The CDR3 sequence is 15 residues long. In DNA, the CDR3 is TGTGCCAGCAGGCCAACGGGACTATCTCCCTACGAGCAGTACTTC. It yields the protein CASRPTGLSPYEQYF.

In its sample, this clonotype was seen a few times. At one end the junction does not follow the germline gene, possibly because of a read error. The chain couples TRBV5-8 to TRBJ2-3; a weak D match, TRBD2 (6 bases). The CDR3 contains 16 residues. Germline CDR1 and CDR2: SGHTS and YDEGEE. This CDR3 is CASSYPRDFITDTRYF. As DNA, the CDR3 is TGTGCCAGCAGCTACCCGCGGGACTTTATCACAGATACGCGGTATTTT.

This clonotype was seen only a few times. The V gene is TRBV12-3 or TRBV12-4, the J gene TRBJ1-5; possible D gene TRBD1, 5 bases. V lost 8 bases to trimming and J lost 0 bases, with 11 bases between them. This CDR3 region has 14 residues. The CDR3 coding sequence is TGTGCCAGCGGAGGACACCTTAGCAATCAGCCCCAGCATTTT. Protein product: CASGGHLSNQPQHF.

V is TRBV6-6 and J is TRBJ2-5; 11 bases line up with TRBD2. The J call is in doubt because the DNA end fits TRBJ2-1 better. The CDR3 covers 15 residues. CDR1 and CDR2 (germline): MNHNY, SVGAGI (reference sequence). The CDR3 here is CASSTGTSGNNEQFF. The CDR3 DNA is TGTGCCAGCAGCACGGGGACTAGCGGAAACAATGAGCAGTTCTTC.

The chain recombines TRBV29-1 with TRBJ1-2; unclear D gene. The V end lost 3 bases, the J end lost 0 bases, and 5 bases lay between the germline ends. The CDR3 is 12 amino acids. CDR1 and CDR2 (germline): SQVTM, ANQGSEA. CDR3 coding DNA: TGCAGCGTTGACCCTACTAACTATGGCTACACCTTC. Translation: CSVDPTNYGYTF.

The chain couples TRBV5-1 to TRBJ2-7; TRBD1 is a possible D gene (5 bases). CDR3 size: 13 residues. V was cut by 0 bases and J by 2 bases, with 6 bases left in between. The germline CDR1 and CDR2 sequences are SGHRS and YFSETQ. Here the CDR3 DNA reads TGCGCCAGCAGCTTGGAACAGGCCTACGAGCAGTACTTC. This encodes CASSLEQAYEQYF.

There are a few counts of this clonotype. The chain links TRBV6-1 to TRBJ2-1; D is perhaps TRBD1 or TRBD2 (10 bases each). This CDR3 is 19 amino acids long. Trimming pared 7 bases from V and 2 bases from J, leaving 27 bases between. Per the germline V gene, CDR1 is MNHNS and CDR2 is SASEGT. CDR3 bases: TGTGCCAGCATACAGCGACAGGGGGCTAGCGGGAGTACCTACAATGAGCAGTTCTTC. Amino acids: CASIQRQGASGSTYNEQFF.

J is TRBJ2-3 and V is TRBV20-1, with no clear D. From germline, CDR1 is DFQATT and CDR2 SNEGSKA (reference sequence). The CDR3 runs 13 residues. V was trimmed by 4 bases and J by 0 bases, leaving 8 bases between them. This CDR3 reads CSAKGSSTDTQYF. CDR3 sequence (DNA): TGCAGTGCTAAGGGATCTAGCACAGATACGCAGTATTTT.

This clonotype was found many times. The V and J genes are TRBV5-8 and TRBJ1-1, with 8 bases aligning to TRBD1. The CDR3 loop spans 16 amino acids. Germline V gene data show CDR1 as SGHTS and CDR2 as YDEGEE. Trimming took 2 bases from V and 0 from J; bases not matched to a gene: 6. DNA for the CDR3: TGTGCCAGCAGCTTCCGACAGGGGCGATTGAACACTGAAGCTTTCTTT. Its protein is CASSFRQGRLNTEAFF.

The chain links TRBV3-1 to TRBJ2-5; D is undetermined. V was cut by 0 bases and J by 7 bases, with 15 bases left in between. Per the germline V gene, CDR1 is LGHDT and CDR2 is YNNKEL (reference sequence). The CDR3 sequence is 15 residues long. CDR3 in DNA: TGTGCCAGCAGCCAAGATCTTGTAACCCTGGGGACCCAGTACTTC. Translation gives CASSQDLVTLGTQYF.

This chain links TRBV7-3 with TRBJ2-3, with 9 nucleotides matching TRBD2. CDR3 length equals 13 residues. Germline loops: CDR1 SGHTA, CDR2 FQGTGA. The V gene end was trimmed by 4 bases and the J gene end by 7 bases; junction bases not matched to a gene: 3. The CDR3 coding sequence is TGTGCCAGCAGCTCCCCTAGCGGGAATACGCAGTATTTT. Translated, it gives CASSSPSGNTQYF.

The chain joins TRBV12-3 or TRBV12-4 to TRBJ2-1, with no clear D. The DNA matches TRBJ2-7 better at its end, which makes the J call doubtful. The CDR3 covers 14 residues. The CDR3 loop is CASRGPIPLYEQYF. For the CDR3, the DNA is TGTGCCAGCAGAGGACCTATCCCCCTCTACGAGCAGTACTTC.

Only a few counts were recorded for this clonotype. J is TRBJ1-1 and V is TRBV20-1; TRBD1 aligns across 7 bases. In germline, CDR1 is DFQATT, CDR2 SNEGSKA (reference sequence). The CDR3 runs 15 residues. V lost 2 bases to trimming and J lost 6 bases; unmatched junction nucleotides: 12. The CDR3 is CSARPPRGQKSEAFF. CDR3 nucleotide sequence: TGCAGTGCTAGACCACCGAGGGGACAGAAGTCTGAAGCTTTCTTT.

The sample holds a few counts of this clonotype. The chain is built from TRBV3-1 and TRBJ2-2; weak D call: TRBD2 (6 bases). Trimming shortened V by 2 bases and J by 7 bases, and 14 bases separated the two germline ends. This CDR3 comprises 15 residues. The germline V gene has CDR1 LGHDT and CDR2 YNNKEL (reference sequence). As DNA, the CDR3 is TGTGCCAGCAGCCAAATGATAGCGGAAGGCGGGGAGCTGTTTTTT. This encodes CASSQMIAEGGELFF.

The V and J genes are TRBV18 and TRBJ2-3, with a weak D call TRBD1 (6 bases). This CDR3 has 15 amino acids. Trimming shortened V by 6 bases and J by 4 bases, and 17 bases separated the two germline ends. Germline V gene data show CDR1 as KGHSH and CDR2 as LQKENI. In DNA, the CDR3 is TGTGCCAGCTCCCAAGACAGGTACAGCCCAGATACGCAGTATTTT. Translated, it gives CASSQDRYSPDTQYF.

This clonotype was seen only a few times. V usage is TRBV7-2 and J usage is TRBJ2-1, with D unresolved. The ends were cut back, 6 bases at V and 4 bases at J, with 16 bases in the middle. The length of the CDR3 is 15 residues. Looked up from germline, CDR1 is SGHTA and CDR2 is FQGNSA. The CDR3 DNA is TGTGCCAGCAGGATATTAGGGTTAGGGTACAATGAGCAGTTCTTC. Residues: CASRILGLGYNEQFF.